This T cell receptor (beta chain) is from a study of a mutant IDH1 vaccine in newly diagnosed glioma. Study-level information: The study gave patients eight vaccinations in weeks 1, 3, 5, 7, 11, 15, 19, 23. First vaccine doses came 4-6 weeks after radiotherapy alone, or with temozolomide cycles. Patients previously underwent radiotherapy, temozolomide, or both, and most underwent both.

Germline CDR1 reads SGHTA; CDR2 reads FQGNSA. V lost 2 bases to trimming and J lost 4 bases; unmatched junction nucleotides: 4. The length of the CDR3 is 14 residues. Assay used: immunoSEQ multiplex PCR; TCRdb lists only in-frame clones, some missing. The sample consists of 34,000 or so clones, 60% to 80% of them appearing once. To note about this clone: The antigen is undetermined.

Time point in this sample: week 11, during vaccination. What each vaccine dose contained was 300 ug of mutant IDH1 20-mer peptide, accompanied by topical imiquimod. Donors harbored newly found WHO grade 3 or 4 IDH1-mutant, ATRX-lost astrocytomas. This TCR was recovered from a man aged 25 to 45 with glioma. This chain uses TRBV7-2 with TRBJ1-2, with 7 bases identical to TRBD1. Sample: PBMCs, taken from a glioma patient whose treatment included an IDH1 peptide vaccine. Here the CDR3 reads CASSLSTGAYGYTF. CDR3 DNA: TGTGCCAGCAGCTTATCTACAGGGGCCTATGGCTACACCTTC.